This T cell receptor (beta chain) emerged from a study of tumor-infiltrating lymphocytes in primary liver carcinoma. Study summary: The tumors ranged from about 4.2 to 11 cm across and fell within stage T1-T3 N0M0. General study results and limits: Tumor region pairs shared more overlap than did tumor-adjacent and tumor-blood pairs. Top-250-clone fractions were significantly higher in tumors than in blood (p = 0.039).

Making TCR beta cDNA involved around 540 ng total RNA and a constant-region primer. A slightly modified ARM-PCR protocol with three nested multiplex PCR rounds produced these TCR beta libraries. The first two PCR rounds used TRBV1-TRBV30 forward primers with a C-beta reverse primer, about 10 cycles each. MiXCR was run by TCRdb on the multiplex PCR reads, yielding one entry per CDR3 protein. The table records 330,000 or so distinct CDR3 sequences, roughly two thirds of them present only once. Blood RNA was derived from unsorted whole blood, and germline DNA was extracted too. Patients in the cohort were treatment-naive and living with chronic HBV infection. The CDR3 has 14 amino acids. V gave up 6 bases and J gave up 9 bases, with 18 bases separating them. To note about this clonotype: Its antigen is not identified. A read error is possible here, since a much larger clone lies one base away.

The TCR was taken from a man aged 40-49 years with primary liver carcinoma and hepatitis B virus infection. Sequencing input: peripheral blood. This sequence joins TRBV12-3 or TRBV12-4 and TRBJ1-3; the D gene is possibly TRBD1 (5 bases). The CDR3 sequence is CASRPVGSQGTIYF. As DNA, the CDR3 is TGTGCCAGCAGGCCCGTGGGGAGTCAGGGCACCATATATTTT.